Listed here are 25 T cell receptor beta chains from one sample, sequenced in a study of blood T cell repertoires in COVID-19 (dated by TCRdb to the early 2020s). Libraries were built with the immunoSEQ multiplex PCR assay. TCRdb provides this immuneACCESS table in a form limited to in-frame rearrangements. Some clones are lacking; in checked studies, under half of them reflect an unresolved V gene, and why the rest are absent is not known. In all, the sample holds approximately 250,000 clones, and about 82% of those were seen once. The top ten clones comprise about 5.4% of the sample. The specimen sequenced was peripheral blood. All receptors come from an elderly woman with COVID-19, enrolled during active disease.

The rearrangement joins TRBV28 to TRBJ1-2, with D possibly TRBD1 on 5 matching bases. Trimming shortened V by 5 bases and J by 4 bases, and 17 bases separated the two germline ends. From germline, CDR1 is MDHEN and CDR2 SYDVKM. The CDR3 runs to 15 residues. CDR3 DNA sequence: TGTGCCAGCAGTCCTCCGGACATCCCCGTCTATGGCTACACCTTC. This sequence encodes CASSPPDIPVYGYTF.

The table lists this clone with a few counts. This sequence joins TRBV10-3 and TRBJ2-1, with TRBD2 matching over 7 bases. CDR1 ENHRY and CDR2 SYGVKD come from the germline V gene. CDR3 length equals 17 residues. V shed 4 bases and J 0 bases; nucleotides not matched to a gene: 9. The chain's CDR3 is CAISAGPGGRSYNEQFF. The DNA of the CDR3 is TGTGCCATCAGTGCCGGTCCGGGGGGTCGCTCCTACAATGAGCAGTTCTTC.

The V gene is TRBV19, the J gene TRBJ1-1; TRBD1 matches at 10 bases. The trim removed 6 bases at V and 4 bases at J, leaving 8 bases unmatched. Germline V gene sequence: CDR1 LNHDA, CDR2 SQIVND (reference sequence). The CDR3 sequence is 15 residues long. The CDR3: CASSPWTGGGTEAFF. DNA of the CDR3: TGTGCCAGTAGCCCCTGGACAGGGGGAGGCACTGAAGCTTTCTTT.

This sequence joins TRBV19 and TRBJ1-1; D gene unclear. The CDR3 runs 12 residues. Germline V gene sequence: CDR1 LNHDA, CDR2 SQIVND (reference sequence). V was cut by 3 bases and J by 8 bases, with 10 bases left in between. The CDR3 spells CASSIHREEAFF. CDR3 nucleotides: TGTGCCAGTAGTATTCACCGGGAGGAAGCTTTCTTT.

The CDR3 protein is CASSSPSGGAAGTDTQYF. In DNA, the CDR3 is TGTGCCAGCTCATCCCCTAGCGGGGGGGCGGCGGGGACAGATACGCAGTATTTT. The J gene is TRBJ2-3, the V gene TRBV18; 12 positions agree with TRBD2. The V gene end was trimmed by 5 bases and the J gene end by 3 bases; junction bases not matched to a gene: 12. The CDR3 is 18 amino acids. Germline CDR1 and CDR2: KGHSH and LQKENI. Combining the CDR3 with reference TRBV18 and TRBJ2-3 gives the whole variable domain NAGVMQNPRHLVRRRGQEARLRCSPMKGHSHVYWYRQLPEEGLKFMVYLQKENIIDESGMPKERFSAEFPKEGPSILRIQQVVRGDSAAYFCASSSPSGGAAGTDTQYFGPGTRLTVL.

CDR3 in DNA: TGTGCCAGCAGTTACCCCAGGGGGACACAAGAGACCCAGTACTTC. Its protein product is CASSYPRGTQETQYF. J is TRBJ2-5 and V is TRBV6-6; 7 nucleotides line up with TRBD1. Germline trimming cut 2 bases from V and 2 bases from J; bases unmatched to any gene: 5. Germline CDR1 MNHNY, CDR2 SVGAGI (reference sequence). The CDR3 runs to 15 residues.

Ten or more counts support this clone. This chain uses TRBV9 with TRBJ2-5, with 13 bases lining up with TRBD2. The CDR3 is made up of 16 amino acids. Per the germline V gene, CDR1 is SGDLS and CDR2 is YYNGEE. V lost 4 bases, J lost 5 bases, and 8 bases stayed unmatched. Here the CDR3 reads CASSLTSGGAVETQYF. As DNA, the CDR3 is TGTGCCAGCAGCCTTACTAGCGGGGGGGCGGTGGAGACCCAGTACTTC.

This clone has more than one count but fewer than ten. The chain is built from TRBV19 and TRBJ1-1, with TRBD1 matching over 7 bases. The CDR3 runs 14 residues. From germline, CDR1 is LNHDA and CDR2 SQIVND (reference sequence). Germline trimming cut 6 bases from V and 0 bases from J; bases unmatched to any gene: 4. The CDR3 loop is CASRQQGLNTEAFF. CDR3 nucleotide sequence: TGTGCCAGTAGACAACAGGGGCTGAACACTGAAGCTTTCTTT.

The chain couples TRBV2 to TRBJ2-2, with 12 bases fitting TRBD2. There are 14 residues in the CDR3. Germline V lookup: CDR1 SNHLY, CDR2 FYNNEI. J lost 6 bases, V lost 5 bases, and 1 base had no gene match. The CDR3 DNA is TGTGCCAGCAGTCTAGCGGGGGGGCCCGGGGAGCTGTTTTTT. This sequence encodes CASSLAGGPGELFF.

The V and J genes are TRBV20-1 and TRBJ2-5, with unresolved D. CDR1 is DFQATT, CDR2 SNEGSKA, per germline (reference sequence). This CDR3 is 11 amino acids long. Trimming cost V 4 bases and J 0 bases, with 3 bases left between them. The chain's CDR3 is CSATYQETQYF. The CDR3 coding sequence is TGCAGTGCTACGTACCAAGAGACCCAGTACTTC.

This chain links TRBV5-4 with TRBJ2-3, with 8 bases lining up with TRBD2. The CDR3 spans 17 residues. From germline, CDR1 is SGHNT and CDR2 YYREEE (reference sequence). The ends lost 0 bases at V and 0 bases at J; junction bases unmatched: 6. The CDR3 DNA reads TGTGCCAGCAGCTTGGTAGCGGGGACCCTTAGCACAGATACGCAGTATTTT. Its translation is CASSLVAGTLSTDTQYF.

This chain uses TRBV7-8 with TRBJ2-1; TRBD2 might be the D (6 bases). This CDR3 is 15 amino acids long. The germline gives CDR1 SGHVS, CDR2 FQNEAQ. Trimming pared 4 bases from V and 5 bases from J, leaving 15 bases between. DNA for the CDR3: TGTGCCAGCAGCTCCCGGGACTTCAGAAACAATGAGCAGTTCTTC. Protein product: CASSSRDFRNNEQFF.

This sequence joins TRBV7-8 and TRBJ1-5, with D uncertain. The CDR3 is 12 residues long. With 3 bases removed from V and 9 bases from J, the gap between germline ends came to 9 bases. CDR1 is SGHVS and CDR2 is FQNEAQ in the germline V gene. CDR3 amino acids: CASSFVGGPQHF. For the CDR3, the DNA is TGTGCCAGCAGCTTCGTTGGCGGGCCCCAGCATTTT.

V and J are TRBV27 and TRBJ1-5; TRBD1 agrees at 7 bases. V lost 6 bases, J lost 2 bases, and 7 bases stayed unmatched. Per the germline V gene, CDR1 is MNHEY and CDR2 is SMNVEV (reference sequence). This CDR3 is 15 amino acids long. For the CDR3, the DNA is TGTGCCAGCAGCCCCTATGGACAGGGCAATCAGCCCCAGCATTTT. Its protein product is CASSPYGQGNQPQHF.

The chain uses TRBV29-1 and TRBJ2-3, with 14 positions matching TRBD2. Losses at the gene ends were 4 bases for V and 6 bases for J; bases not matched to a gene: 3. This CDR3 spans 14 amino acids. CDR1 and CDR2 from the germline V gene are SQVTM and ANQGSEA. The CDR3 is CSVATSGGADTQYF. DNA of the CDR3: TGCAGCGTTGCGACTAGCGGGGGGGCTGATACGCAGTATTTT.

CDR3: CASRGGLTEAFF. The CDR3 bases are TGTGCCAGTAGGGGAGGGCTCACTGAAGCTTTCTTT. This chain joins TRBV6-6 and TRBJ1-1, with D possibly TRBD1 on 5 matching bases. V was clipped by 9 bases and J by 4 bases, with 12 bases between them. This CDR3 spans 12 amino acids. Germline CDR1 and CDR2: MNHNY and SVGAGI (reference sequence).

CDR3 coding DNA: TGTGCCAGCAGTTTTAGGGGGGGATTACAGTACGTC. Its protein is CASSFRGGLQYV. The J gene is TRBJ2-7, the V gene TRBV28; tentatively, D is TRBD2 (7 bases). This CDR3 is built from 12 residues. Germline CDR1 MDHEN, CDR2 SYDVKM. Trimming took off 3 bases at V and 10 bases at J, with 13 bases between the two ends.

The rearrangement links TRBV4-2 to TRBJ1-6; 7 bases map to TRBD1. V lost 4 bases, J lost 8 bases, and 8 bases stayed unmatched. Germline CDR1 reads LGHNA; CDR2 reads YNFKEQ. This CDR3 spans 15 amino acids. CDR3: CASSRSRGFDSPLHF. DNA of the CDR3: TGTGCCAGCAGCCGCTCCAGGGGGTTTGATTCACCCCTCCACTTT.

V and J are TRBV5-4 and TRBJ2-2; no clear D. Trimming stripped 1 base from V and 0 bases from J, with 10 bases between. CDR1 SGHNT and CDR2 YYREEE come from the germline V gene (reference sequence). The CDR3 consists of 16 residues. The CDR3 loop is CASSLPPGTNTGELFF. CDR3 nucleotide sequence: TGTGCCAGCAGCTTGCCCCCGGGTACGAACACCGGGGAGCTGTTTTTT.

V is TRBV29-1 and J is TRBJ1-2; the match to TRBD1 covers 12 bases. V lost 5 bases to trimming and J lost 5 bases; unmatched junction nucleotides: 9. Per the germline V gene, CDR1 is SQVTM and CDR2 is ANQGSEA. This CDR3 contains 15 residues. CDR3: CSVSEGQGARYGYTF. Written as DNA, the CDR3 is TGCAGCGTTAGCGAGGGACAGGGGGCGCGATATGGCTACACCTTC.

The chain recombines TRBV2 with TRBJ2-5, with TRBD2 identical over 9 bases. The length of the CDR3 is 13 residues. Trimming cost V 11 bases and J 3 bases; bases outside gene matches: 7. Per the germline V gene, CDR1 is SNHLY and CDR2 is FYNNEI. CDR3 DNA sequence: TGTGCCGGAAAGACTAGCGGCAAAGAGACCCAGTACTTC. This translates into CAGKTSGKETQYF.

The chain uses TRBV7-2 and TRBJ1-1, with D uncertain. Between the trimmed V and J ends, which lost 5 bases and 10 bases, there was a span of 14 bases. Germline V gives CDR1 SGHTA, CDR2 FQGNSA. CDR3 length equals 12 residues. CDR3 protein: CASSPGLRAAFF. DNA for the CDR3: TGTGCCAGCAGCCCAGGACTCCGAGCAGCTTTCTTT.

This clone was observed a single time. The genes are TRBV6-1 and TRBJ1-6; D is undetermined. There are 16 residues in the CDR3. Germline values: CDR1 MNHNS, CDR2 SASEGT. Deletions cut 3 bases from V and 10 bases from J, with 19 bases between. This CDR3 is CASSDSPGLTGSPLHF. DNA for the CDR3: TGTGCCAGCAGTGATAGCCCGGGTCTTACTGGGTCACCCCTCCACTTT.

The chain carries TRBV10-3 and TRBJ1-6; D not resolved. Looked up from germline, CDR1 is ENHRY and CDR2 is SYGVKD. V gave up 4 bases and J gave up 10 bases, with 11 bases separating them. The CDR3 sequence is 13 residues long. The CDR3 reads CAISVGKDSPLHF. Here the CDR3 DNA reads TGTGCCATCAGTGTCGGGAAGGACTCACCCCTCCACTTT.

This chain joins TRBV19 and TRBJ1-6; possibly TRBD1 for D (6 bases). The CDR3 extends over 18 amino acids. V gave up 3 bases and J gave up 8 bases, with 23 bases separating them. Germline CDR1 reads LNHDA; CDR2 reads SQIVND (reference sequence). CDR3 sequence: CASSITYPEGGSYSPLHF. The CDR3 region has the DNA TGTGCCAGTAGTATTACTTATCCCGAAGGGGGTTCTTATTCACCCCTCCACTTT.